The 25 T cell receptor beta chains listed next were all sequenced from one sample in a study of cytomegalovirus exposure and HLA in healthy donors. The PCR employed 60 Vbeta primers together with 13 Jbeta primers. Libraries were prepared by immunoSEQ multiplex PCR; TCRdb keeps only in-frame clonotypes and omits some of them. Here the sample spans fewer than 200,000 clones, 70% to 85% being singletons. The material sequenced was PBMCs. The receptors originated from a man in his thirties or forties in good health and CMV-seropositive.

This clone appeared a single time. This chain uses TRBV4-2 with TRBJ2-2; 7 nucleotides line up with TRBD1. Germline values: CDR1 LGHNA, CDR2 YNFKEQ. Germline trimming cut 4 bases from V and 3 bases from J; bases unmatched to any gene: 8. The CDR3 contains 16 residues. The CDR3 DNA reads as TGTGCCAGCAGCCGAGGTGATACAGGGGACACCGGGGAGCTGTTTTTT. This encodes CASSRGDTGDTGELFF.

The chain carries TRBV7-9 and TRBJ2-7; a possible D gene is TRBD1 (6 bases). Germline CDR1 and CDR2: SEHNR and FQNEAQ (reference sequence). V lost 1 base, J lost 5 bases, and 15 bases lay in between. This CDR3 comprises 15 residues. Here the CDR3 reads CASSLVQGVIDEQYF. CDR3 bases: TGTGCCAGCAGCTTAGTACAGGGAGTTATCGACGAGCAGTACTTC.

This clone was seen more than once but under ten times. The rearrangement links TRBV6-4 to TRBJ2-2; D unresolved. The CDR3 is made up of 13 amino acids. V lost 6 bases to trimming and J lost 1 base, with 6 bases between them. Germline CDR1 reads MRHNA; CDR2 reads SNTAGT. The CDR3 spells CASSAGNTGELFF. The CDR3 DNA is TGTGCCAGCAGCGCAGGGAACACCGGGGAGCTGTTTTTT.

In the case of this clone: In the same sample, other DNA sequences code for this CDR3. The CDR3 here is CASSYSRYNEQFF. CDR3 nucleotides: TGTGCCAGCAGTTACTCGAGGTACAATGAGCAGTTCTTC. The chain has TRBV6-5 and TRBJ2-1; no clear D. The CDR3 is 13 amino acids. The V gene lost 0 bases and the J gene lost 4 bases, with 4 bases spanning the gap. Germline assignment: CDR1 MNHEY and CDR2 SVGAGI.

The CDR3 DNA reads as TGTGCCGGGGGGAGAGGTAGGAATGAAAAACTGTTTTTT. Protein sequence: CAGGRGRNEKLFF. The J gene is TRBJ1-4, the V gene TRBV28, with D possibly TRBD1 on 5 matching bases. CDR1 is MDHEN and CDR2 is SYDVKM in the germline V gene. The CDR3 runs to 13 residues. Trimming removed 11 bases at V and 5 bases at J, with 15 bases between. The complete variable domain, with remaining parts taken from reference TRBV28 and TRBJ1-4, reads DVKVTQSSRYLVKRTGEKVFLECVQDMDHENMFWYRQDPGLGLRLIYFSYDVKMKEKGDIPEGYSVSREKKERFSLILESASTNQTSMYLCAGGRGRNEKLFFGSGTQLSVL.

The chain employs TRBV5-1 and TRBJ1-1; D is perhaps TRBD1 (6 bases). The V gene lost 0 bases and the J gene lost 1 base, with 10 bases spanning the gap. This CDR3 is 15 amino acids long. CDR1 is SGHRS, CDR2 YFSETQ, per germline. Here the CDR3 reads CASSLGTESNTEAFF. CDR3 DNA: TGCGCCAGCAGCTTGGGGACAGAGTCGAACACTGAAGCTTTCTTT. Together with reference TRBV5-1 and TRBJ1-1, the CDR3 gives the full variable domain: KAGVTQTPRYLIKTRGQQVTLSCSPISGHRSVSWYQQTPGQGLQFLFEYFSETQRNKGNFPGRFSGRQFSNSRSEMNVSTLELGDSALYLCASSLGTESNTEAFFGQGTRLTVV.

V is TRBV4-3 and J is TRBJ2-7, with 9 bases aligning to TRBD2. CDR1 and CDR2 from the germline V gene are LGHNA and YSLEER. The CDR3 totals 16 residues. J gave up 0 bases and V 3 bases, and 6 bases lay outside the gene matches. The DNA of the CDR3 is TGCGCCAGCAGCCAGGATGTAGCGGGGGTCTCCTACGAGCAGTACTTC. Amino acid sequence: CASSQDVAGVSYEQYF.

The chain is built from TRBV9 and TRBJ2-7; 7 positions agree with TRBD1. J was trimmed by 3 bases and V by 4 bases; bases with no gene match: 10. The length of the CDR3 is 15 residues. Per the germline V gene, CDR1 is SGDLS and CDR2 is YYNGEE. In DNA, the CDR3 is TGTGCCAGCAGCACAAGGGACAGCCACAACTACGAGCAGTACTTC. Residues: CASSTRDSHNYEQYF. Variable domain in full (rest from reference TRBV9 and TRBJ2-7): DSGVTQTPKHLITATGQRVTLRCSPRSGDLSVYWYQQSLDQGLQFLIQYYNGEERAKGNILERFSAQQFPDLHSELNLSSLELGDSALYFCASSTRDSHNYEQYFGPGTRLTVT.

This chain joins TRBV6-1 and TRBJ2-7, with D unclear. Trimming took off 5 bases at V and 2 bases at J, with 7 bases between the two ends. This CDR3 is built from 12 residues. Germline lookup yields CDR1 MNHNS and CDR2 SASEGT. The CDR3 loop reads CASSLTTYEQYF. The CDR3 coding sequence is TGTGCCAGCAGTCTAACTACCTACGAGCAGTACTTC.

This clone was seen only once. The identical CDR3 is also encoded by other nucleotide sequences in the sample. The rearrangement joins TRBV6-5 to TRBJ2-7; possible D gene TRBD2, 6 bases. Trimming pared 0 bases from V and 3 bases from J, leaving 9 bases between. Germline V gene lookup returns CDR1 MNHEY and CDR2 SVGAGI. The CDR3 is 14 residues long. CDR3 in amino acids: CASSYSGGDYEQYF. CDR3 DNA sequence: TGTGCCAGCAGTTACTCGGGGGGAGACTACGAGCAGTACTTC.

The CDR3: CASSAWSATEAFF. In DNA form, the CDR3 reads TGTGCCAGCAGTGCATGGAGTGCCACTGAAGCTTTCTTT. The chain uses TRBV25-1 and TRBJ1-1; no reliable D call. The CDR3 sequence is 13 residues long. V was shortened by 4 bases and J by 4 bases, with 10 bases between the two germline ends. CDR1 and CDR2 (germline): MGHDK, SYGVNS.

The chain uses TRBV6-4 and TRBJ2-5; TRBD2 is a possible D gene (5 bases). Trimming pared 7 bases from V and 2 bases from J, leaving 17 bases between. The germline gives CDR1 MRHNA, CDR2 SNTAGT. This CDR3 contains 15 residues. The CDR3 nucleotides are TGTGCCAGCACCTGCTTACTCGGGGTACAAGAGACCCAGTACTTC. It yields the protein CASTCLLGVQETQYF.

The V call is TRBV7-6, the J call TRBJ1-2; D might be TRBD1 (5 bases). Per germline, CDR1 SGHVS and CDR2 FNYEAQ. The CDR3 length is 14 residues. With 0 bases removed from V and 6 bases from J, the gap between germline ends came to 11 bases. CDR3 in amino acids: CASSLAFGGDGYTF. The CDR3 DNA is TGTGCCAGCAGCTTAGCTTTCGGGGGGGATGGCTACACCTTC.

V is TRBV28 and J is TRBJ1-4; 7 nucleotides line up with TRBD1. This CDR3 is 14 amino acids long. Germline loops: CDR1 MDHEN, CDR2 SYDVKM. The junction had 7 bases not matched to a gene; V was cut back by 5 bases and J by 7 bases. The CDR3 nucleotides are TGTGCCAGCAGTAACGGACAGGCCCCTGAAAAACTGTTTTTT. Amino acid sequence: CASSNGQAPEKLFF.

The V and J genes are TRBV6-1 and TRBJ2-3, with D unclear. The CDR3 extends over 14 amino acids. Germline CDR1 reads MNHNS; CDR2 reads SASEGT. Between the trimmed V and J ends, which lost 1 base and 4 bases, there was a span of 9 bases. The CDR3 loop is CASSEEVEPDTQYF. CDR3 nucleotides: TGTGCCAGCAGTGAAGAGGTGGAGCCAGATACGCAGTATTTT.

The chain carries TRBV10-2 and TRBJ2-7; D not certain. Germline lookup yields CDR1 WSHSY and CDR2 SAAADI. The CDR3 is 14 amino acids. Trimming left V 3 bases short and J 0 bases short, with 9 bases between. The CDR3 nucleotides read TGCGCCAGCAGTGACGACTGGAACTCCTACGAGCAGTACTTC. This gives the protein CASSDDWNSYEQYF.

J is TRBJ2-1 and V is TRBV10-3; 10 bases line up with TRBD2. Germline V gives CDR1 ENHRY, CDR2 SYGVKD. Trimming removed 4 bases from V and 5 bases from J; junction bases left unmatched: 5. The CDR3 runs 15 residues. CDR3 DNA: TGTGCCATCAGTGGTCGAGCGGGGGGGGACAATGAGCAGTTCTTC. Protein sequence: CAISGRAGGDNEQFF.

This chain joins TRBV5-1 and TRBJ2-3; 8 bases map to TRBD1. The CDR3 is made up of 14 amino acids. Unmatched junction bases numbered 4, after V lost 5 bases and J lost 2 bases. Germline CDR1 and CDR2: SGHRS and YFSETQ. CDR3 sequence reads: CASRPTGVTDTQYF. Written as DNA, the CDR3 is TGCGCCAGCAGGCCGACAGGGGTCACAGATACGCAGTATTTT.

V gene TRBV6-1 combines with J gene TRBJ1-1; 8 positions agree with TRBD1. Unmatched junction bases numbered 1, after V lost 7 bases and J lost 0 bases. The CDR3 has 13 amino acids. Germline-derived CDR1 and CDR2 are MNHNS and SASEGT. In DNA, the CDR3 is TGTGCCAGCAAGACAGGGGTGAACACTGAAGCTTTCTTT. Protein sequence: CASKTGVNTEAFF.

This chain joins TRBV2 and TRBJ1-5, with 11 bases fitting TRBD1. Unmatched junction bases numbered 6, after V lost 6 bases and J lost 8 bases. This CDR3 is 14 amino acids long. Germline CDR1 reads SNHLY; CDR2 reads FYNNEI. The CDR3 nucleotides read TGTGCCAGCAGAAGGACAGGGGGCATGGAGCCCCAGCATTTT. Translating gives CASRRTGGMEPQHF.

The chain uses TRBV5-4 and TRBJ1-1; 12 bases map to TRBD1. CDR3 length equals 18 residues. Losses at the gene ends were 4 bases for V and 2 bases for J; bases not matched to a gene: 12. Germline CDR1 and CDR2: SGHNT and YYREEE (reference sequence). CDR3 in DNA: TGTGCCAGCAGCCCTCCCGGGACAGGGGGCCCTATAAACACTGAAGCTTTCTTT. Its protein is CASSPPGTGGPINTEAFF.

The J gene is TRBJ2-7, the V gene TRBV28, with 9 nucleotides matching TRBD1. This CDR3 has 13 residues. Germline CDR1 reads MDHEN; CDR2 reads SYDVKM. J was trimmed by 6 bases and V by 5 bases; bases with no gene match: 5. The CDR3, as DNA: TGTGCCAGCAGTGCGGGACAGGGTTTCGAGCAGTACTTC. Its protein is CASSAGQGFEQYF.

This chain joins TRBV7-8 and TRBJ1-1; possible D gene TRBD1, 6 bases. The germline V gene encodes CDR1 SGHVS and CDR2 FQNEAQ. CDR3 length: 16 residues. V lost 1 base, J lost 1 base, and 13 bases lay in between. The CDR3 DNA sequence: TGTGCCAGCAGCTTAGTCGGGGGGCGACGGAACACTGAAGCTTTCTTT. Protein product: CASSLVGGRRNTEAFF.

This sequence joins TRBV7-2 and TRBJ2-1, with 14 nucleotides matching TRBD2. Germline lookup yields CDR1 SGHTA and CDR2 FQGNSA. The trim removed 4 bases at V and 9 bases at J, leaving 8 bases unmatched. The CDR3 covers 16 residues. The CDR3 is CASSSRLAGGPFEQFF. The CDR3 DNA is TGTGCCAGCAGCTCGCGACTAGCGGGGGGGCCCTTTGAGCAGTTCTTC.

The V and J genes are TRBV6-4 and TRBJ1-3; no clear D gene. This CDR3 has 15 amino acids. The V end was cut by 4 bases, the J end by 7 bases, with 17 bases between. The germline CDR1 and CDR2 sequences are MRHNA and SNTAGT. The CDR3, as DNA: TGTGCCAGCAGTGTCCGGGGAGTACCTCCGAACACCATATATTTT. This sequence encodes CASSVRGVPPNTIYF.